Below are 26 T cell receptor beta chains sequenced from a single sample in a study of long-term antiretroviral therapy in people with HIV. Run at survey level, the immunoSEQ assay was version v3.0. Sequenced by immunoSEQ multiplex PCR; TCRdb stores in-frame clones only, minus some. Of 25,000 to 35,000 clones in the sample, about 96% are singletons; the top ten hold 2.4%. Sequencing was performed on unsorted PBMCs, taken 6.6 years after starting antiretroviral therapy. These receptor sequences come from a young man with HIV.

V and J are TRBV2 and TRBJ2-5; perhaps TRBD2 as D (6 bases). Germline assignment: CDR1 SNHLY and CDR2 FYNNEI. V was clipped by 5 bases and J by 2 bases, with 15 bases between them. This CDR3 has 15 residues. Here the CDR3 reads CASSNGGGGQETQYF. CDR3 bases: TGTGCCAGCAGTAACGGGGGAGGAGGGCAAGAGACCCAGTACTTC.

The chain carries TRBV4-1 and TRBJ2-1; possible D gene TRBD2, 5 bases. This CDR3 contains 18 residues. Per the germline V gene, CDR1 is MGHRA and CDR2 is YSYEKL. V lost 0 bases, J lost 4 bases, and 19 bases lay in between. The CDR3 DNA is TGCGCCAGCAGCCAAGAAAAACTAGTCGATCCCCATTACAATGAGCAGTTCTTC. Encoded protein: CASSQEKLVDPHYNEQFF.

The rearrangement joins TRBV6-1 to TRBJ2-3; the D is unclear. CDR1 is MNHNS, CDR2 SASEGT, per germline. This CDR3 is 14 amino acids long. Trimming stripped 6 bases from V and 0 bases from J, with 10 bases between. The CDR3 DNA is TGTGCCAGCAGCGGACGGCTTAGCACAGATACGCAGTATTTT. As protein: CASSGRLSTDTQYF.

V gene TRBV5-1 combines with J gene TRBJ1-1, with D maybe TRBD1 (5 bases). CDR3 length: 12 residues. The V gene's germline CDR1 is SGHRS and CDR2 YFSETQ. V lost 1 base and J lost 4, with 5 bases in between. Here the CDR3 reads CASSLTGTEAFF. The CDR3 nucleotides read TGCGCCAGCAGCTTGACAGGCACTGAAGCTTTCTTT. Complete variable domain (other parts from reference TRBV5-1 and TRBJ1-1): KAGVTQTPRYLIKTRGQQVTLSCSPISGHRSVSWYQQTPGQGLQFLFEYFSETQRNKGNFPGRFSGRQFSNSRSEMNVSTLELGDSALYLCASSLTGTEAFFGQGTRLTVV.

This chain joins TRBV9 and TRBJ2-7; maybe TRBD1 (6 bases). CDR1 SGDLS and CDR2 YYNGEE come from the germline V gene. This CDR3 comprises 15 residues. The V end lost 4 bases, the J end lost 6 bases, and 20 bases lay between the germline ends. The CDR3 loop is CASSPLGQGNREQYF. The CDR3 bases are TGTGCCAGCAGCCCCCTGGGGCAGGGGAACCGCGAGCAGTACTTC.

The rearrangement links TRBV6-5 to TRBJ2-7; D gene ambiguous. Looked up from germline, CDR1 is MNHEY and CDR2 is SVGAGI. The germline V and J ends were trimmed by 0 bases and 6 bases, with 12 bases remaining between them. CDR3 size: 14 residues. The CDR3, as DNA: TGTGCCAGCAGTTACTCGGTCCTCCGCGGCGAGCAGTACTTC. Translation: CASSYSVLRGEQYF.

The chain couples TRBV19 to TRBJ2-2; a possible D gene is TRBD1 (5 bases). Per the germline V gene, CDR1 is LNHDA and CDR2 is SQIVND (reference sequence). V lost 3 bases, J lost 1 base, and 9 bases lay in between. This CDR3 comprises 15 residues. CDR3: CASSISRVNTGELFF. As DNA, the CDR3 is TGTGCCAGTAGTATTTCCAGGGTGAACACCGGGGAGCTGTTTTTT.

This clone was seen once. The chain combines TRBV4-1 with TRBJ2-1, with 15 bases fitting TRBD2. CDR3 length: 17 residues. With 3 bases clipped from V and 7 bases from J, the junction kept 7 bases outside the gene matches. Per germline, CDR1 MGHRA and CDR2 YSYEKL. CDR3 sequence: CASSHLRTSGGGNEQFF. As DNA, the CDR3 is TGCGCCAGCAGCCACTTAAGGACTAGCGGGGGGGGAAATGAGCAGTTCTTC.

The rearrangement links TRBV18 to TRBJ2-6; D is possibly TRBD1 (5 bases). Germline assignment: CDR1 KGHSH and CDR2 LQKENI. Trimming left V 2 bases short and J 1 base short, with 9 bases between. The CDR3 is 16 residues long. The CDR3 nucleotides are TGTGCCAGCTCACCAAGGACAACATCTGGGGCCAACGTCCTGACTTTC. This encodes CASSPRTTSGANVLTF.

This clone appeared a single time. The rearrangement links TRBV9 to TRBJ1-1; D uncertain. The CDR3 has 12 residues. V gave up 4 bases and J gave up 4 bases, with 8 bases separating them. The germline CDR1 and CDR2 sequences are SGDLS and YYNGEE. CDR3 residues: CASSPLITEAFF. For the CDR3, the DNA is TGTGCCAGCAGCCCCCTGATCACTGAAGCTTTCTTT.

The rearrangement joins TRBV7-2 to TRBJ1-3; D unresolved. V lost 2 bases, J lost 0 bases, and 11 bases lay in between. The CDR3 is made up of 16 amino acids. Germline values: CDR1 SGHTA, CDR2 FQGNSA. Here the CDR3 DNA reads TGTGCCAGCAGCTTATGGGCCGGGAGCTCTGGAAACACCATATATTTT. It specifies CASSLWAGSSGNTIYF.

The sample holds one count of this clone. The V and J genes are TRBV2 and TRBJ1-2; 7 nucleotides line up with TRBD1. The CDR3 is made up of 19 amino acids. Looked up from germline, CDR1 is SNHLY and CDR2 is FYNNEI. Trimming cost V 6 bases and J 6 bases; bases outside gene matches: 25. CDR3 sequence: CASRLSRDSDRRNSNGYTF. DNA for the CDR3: TGTGCCAGCAGACTAAGCCGGGACAGCGACCGCCGTAATTCAAATGGCTACACCTTC.

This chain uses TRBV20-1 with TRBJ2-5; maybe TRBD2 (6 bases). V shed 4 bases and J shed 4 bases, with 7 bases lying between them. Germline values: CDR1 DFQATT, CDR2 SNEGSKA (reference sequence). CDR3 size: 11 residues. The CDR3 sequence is CSATGLETQYF. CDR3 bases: TGCAGTGCTACGGGACTAGAGACCCAGTACTTC.

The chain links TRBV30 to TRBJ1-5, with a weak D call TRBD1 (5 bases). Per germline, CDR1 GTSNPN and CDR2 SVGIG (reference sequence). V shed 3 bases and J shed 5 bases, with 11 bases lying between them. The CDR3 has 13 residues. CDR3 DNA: TGTGCCTGGAGCCAGGGAAGGGATCAGCCCCAGCATTTT. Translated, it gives CAWSQGRDQPQHF. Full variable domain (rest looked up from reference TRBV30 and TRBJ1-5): SQTIHQWPATLVQPVGSPLSLECTVEGTSNPNLYWYRQAAGRGLQLLFYSVGIGQISSEVPQNLSASRPQDRQFILSSKKLLLSDSGFYLCAWSQGRDQPQHFGDGTRLSIL.

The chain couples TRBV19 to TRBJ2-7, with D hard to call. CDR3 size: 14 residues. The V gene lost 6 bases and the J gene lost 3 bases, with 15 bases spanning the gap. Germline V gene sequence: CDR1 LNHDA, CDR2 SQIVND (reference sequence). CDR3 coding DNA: TGTGCCAGTAGCCCCCGTGTTACCGGCTACGAGCAGTACTTC. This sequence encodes CASSPRVTGYEQYF.

CDR3 sequence: CASSLGTGLYEQYF. The CDR3 nucleotides read TGTGCCAGCAGCTTGGGGACAGGGTTATACGAGCAGTACTTC. The genes are TRBV7-2 and TRBJ2-7; 9 bases align to TRBD1. Germline V lookup: CDR1 SGHTA, CDR2 FQGNSA. The V gene end was trimmed by 3 bases and the J gene end by 4 bases; junction bases not matched to a gene: 4. This CDR3 region has 14 residues.

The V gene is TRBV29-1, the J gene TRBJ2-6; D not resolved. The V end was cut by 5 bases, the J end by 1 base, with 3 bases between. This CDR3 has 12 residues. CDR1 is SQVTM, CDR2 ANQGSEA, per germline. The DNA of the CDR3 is TGCAGCGTTCTTTCTGGGGCCAACGTCCTGACTTTC. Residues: CSVLSGANVLTF.

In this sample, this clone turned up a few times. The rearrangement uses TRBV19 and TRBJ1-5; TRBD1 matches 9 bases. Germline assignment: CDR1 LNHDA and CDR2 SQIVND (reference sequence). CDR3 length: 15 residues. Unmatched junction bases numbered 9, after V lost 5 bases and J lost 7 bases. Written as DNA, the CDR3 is TGTGCCAGTAGTGACACAGGGGGCATCGGGCAGCCCCAGCATTTT. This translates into CASSDTGGIGQPQHF.

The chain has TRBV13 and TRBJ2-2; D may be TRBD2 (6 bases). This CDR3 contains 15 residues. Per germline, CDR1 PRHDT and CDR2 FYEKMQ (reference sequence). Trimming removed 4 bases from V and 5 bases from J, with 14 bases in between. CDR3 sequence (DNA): TGTGCCAGCAGCTCCGGGGCCGGGGGAACCGGGGAGCTGTTTTTT. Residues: CASSSGAGGTGELFF.

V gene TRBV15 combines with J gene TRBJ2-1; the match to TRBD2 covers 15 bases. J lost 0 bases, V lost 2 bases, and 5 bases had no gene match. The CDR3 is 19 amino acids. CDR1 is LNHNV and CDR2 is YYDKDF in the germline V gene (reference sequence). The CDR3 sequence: CATSRSGLAGGSSYNEQFF. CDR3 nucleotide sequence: TGTGCCACCAGCAGATCGGGACTAGCGGGAGGAAGCTCCTACAATGAGCAGTTCTTC.

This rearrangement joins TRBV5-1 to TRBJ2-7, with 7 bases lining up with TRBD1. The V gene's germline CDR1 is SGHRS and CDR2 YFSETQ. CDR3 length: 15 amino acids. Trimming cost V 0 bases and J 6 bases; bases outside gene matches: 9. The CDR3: CASSLGQGKIGEQYF. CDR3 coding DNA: TGCGCCAGCAGCTTGGGACAGGGCAAGATTGGCGAGCAGTACTTC.

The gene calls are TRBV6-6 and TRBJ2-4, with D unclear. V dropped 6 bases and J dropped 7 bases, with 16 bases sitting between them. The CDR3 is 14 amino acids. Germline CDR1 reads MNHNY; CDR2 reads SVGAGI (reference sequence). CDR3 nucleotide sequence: TGTGCCAGCAGATCTACGAGAATGGCGAACATTCAGTACTTC. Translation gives CASRSTRMANIQYF.

The DNA for the CDR3 is TGTGCCAGCAGCTTAGCGTTTACGGGAGCCGTCTACGAGCAGTACTTC. Translation gives CASSLAFTGAVYEQYF. The rearrangement uses TRBV7-8 and TRBJ2-7, with D possibly being TRBD2 (6 bases). V dropped 0 bases and J dropped 3 bases, with 15 bases sitting between them. From germline, CDR1 is SGHVS and CDR2 FQNEAQ. The CDR3 runs 16 residues. Full variable domain (rest looked up from reference TRBV7-8 and TRBJ2-7): GAGVSQSPRYKVAKRGQDVALRCDPISGHVSLFWYQQALGQGPEFLTYFQNEAQLDKSGLPSDRFFAERPEGSVSTLKIQRTQQEDSAVYLCASSLAFTGAVYEQYFGPGTRLTVT.

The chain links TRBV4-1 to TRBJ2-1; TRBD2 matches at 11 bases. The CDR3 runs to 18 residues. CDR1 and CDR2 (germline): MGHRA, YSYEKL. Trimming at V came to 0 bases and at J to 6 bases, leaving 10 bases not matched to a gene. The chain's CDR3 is CASSQERVAGGPGNEQFF. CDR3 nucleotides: TGCGCCAGCAGCCAAGAAAGAGTAGCGGGAGGGCCAGGCAATGAGCAGTTCTTC.

The CDR3 coding sequence is TGTGCCAGCAGCCGGGTCTCTGCAGAGACCCAGTACTTC. It is translated as CASSRVSAETQYF. The V call is TRBV11-2, the J call TRBJ2-5; D gene ambiguous. Trimming stripped 5 bases from V and 4 bases from J, with 11 bases between. The CDR3 runs to 13 residues. Per germline, CDR1 SGHAT and CDR2 FQNNGV.

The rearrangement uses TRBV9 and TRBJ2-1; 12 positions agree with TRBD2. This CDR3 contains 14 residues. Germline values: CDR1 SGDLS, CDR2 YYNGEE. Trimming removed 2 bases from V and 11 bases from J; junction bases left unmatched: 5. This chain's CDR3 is CASSVGLAGGKQFF. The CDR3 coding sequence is TGTGCCAGCAGCGTTGGTCTAGCGGGGGGGAAGCAGTTCTTC.